The 9 T cell receptor beta chains given below trace back to one sample, sequenced in a study of blood T cell repertoires in COVID-19. TCRdb's table, derived via immunoSEQ multiplex PCR, lists solely in-frame clones and lacks some. The sample has 25,000 or so clones; almost 90% are singletons. The sample taken for sequencing was peripheral blood. Receptor source: a human donor in a cohort sampled during active COVID-19.

The genes are TRBV5-1 and TRBJ2-2; 16 bases match TRBD2. CDR3 length: 17 amino acids. Germline V gene lookup returns CDR1 SGHRS and CDR2 YFSETQ. After removal of 4 bases from V and 7 bases from J, the junction contained 7 bases not matched to a gene. The CDR3 here is CASSRGTSGGAVGELFF. The CDR3, as DNA: TGCGCCAGCAGCCGAGGGACTAGCGGGGGGGCCGTCGGGGAGCTGTTTTTT. Looking up the rest from reference TRBV5-1 and TRBJ2-2 gives the full variable domain: KAGVTQTPRYLIKTRGQQVTLSCSPISGHRSVSWYQQTPGQGLQFLFEYFSETQRNKGNFPGRFSGRQFSNSRSEMNVSTLELGDSALYLCASSRGTSGGAVGELFFGEGSRLTVL.

This rearrangement joins TRBV9 to TRBJ2-1; TRBD2 matches 8 bases. The CDR3 extends over 14 amino acids. Germline trimming cut 4 bases from V and 6 bases from J; bases unmatched to any gene: 6. The germline V gene encodes CDR1 SGDLS and CDR2 YYNGEE. As DNA, the CDR3 is TGTGCCAGCAGCTCATCCGCGGGGGGCAATGAGCAGTTCTTC. Its translation is CASSSSAGGNEQFF.

V and J are TRBV4-3 and TRBJ1-1, with TRBD1 identical over 7 bases. Trimming took 3 bases from V and 3 from J; bases not matched to a gene: 7. The CDR3 spans 15 residues. Germline values: CDR1 LGHNA, CDR2 YSLEER. The CDR3 reads CASSQQGGGDTEAFF. CDR3 DNA sequence: TGCGCCAGCAGCCAGCAGGGGGGAGGTGACACTGAAGCTTTCTTT.

This rearrangement joins TRBV2 to TRBJ2-7; TRBD1 matches 8 bases. This CDR3 region has 13 residues. Germline lookup yields CDR1 SNHLY and CDR2 FYNNEI. V was clipped by 6 bases and J by 6 bases; unmatched bases: 7. The CDR3 protein is CASSRQGMGEQYF. The DNA of the CDR3 is TGTGCCAGCAGCCGACAGGGGATGGGCGAGCAGTACTTC.

The chain joins TRBV11-2 to TRBJ1-2; no clear D gene. Germline V gene sequence: CDR1 SGHAT, CDR2 FQNNGV. There are 14 residues in the CDR3. Trimming took 5 bases from V and 3 from J, leaving 13 bases between them. CDR3 nucleotides: TGTGCCAGCAGCCAGCGAGGGCCCGACTATGGCTACACCTTC. Translated, it gives CASSQRGPDYGYTF.

The V gene is TRBV6-5, the J gene TRBJ2-1, with TRBD1 matching 8 bases. This CDR3 has 14 amino acids. V lost 5 bases, J lost 10 bases, and 10 bases stayed unmatched. CDR1 and CDR2 from the germline V gene are MNHEY and SVGAGI. CDR3 nucleotide sequence: TGTGCCAGCAGTCAGGGACAGGTCCAAAGCGAGCAGTTCTTC. Amino acids: CASSQGQVQSEQFF.

The chain links TRBV2 to TRBJ2-7; D is undetermined. Germline CDR1 and CDR2: SNHLY and FYNNEI. The CDR3 length is 13 residues. Trimming took off 7 bases at V and 0 bases at J, with 10 bases between the two ends. The CDR3 DNA reads as TGTGCCAGCACCCAGACACCCTCCTACGAGCAGTACTTC. Translation gives CASTQTPSYEQYF.

The V and J genes are TRBV7-2 and TRBJ2-3, with D possibly being TRBD2 (7 bases). V was cut by 5 bases and J by 3 bases, with 21 bases left in between. Germline values: CDR1 SGHTA, CDR2 FQGNSA. The CDR3 extends over 17 amino acids. This CDR3 is CASSPTGGGGVTDTQYF. In nucleotides, the CDR3 is TGTGCCAGCAGCCCGACGGGGGGCGGTGGGGTGACAGATACGCAGTATTTT. The full variable domain, in which reference TRBV7-2 and TRBJ2-3 provide the parts outside the CDR3, is GAGVSQSPSNKVTEKGKDVELRCDPISGHTALYWYRQSLGQGLEFLIYFQGNSAPDKSGLPSDRFSAERTGGSVSTLTIQRTQQEDSAVYLCASSPTGGGGVTDTQYFGPGTRLTVL.

The chain employs TRBV5-1 and TRBJ1-2; 7 nucleotides agree with TRBD1. The CDR3 runs to 15 residues. Germline V CDR1 and CDR2: SGHRS, YFSETQ. Trimming removed 4 bases from V and 4 bases from J; junction bases left unmatched: 10. CDR3 sequence: CASSNPGQLLYGYTF. CDR3 DNA sequence: TGCGCCAGCAGCAACCCGGGACAGCTCCTCTATGGCTACACCTTC.